Below, one T cell receptor beta chain is given with its context. The antigen is not known. The record originates from a study of monozygotic twins with inflammatory bowel disease. Study conclusions and caveats: Possibly because of limited power, concordant and discordant twins showed no difference in repertoire similarity. No single strong signal or clonotype associated with IBD was supported.

Two rounds of nested PCR, of approximately 16 and 10 cycles, were run on TCRalpha and TCRbeta cDNA. TCRdb reprocessed the 5' RACE reads and keeps a single row for each CDR3 protein, giving no DNA. The ten top clones account for less than 2%, within a sample of about 210,000 distinct CDR3 sequences. The CDR3 has 12 amino acids. Looked up from germline, CDR1 is SGHRS and CDR2 is YFSETQ. This TCR was recovered from a human donor with ulcerative colitis or Crohn's disease, or a healthy co-twin of an affected twin (not recorded which). The rearrangement joins TRBV5-1 to TRBJ2-1; TCRdb designates TRBD2, a call that cannot be tested without DNA. Sequenced material: blood. The CDR3 sequence is CASREDVREQFF.